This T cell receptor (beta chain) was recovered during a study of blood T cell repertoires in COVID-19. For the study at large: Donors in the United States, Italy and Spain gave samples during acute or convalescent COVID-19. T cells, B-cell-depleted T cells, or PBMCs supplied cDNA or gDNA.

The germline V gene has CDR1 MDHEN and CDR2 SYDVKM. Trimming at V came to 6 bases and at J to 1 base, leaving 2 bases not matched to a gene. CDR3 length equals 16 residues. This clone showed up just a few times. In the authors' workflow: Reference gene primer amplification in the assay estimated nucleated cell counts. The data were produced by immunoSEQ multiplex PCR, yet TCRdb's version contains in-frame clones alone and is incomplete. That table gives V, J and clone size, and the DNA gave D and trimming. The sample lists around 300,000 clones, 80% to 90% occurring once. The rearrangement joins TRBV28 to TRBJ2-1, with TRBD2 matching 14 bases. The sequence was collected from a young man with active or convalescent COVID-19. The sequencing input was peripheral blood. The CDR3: CASSGTSGRSYNEQFF. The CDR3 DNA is TGTGCCAGCAGCGGGACTAGCGGGAGATCCTACAATGAGCAGTTCTTC.